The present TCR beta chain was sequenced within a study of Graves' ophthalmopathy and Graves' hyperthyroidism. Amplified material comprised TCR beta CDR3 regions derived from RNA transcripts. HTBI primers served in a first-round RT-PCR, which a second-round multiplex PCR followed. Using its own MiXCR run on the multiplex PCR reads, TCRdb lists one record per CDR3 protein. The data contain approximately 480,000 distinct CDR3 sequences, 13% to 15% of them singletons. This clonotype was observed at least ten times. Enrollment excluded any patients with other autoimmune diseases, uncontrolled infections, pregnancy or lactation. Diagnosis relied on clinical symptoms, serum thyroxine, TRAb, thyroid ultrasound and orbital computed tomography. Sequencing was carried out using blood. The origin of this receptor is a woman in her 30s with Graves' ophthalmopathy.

Here the CDR3 reads CASSSSRRELFF. CDR3 DNA sequence: TGTGCCAGCAGTTCCAGCCGGAGGGAGCTGTTTTTT. The chain is built from TRBV28 and TRBJ2-2; D not resolved. There are 12 residues in the CDR3. Germline loops: CDR1 MDHEN, CDR2 SYDVKM. V was trimmed by 4 bases and J by 9 bases, leaving 9 bases between them. Looking up the rest from reference TRBV28 and TRBJ2-2 gives the full variable domain: DVKVTQSSRYLVKRTGEKVFLECVQDMDHENMFWYRQDPGLGLRLIYFSYDVKMKEKGDIPEGYSVSREKKERFSLILESASTNQTSMYLCASSSSRRELFFGEGSRLTVL.